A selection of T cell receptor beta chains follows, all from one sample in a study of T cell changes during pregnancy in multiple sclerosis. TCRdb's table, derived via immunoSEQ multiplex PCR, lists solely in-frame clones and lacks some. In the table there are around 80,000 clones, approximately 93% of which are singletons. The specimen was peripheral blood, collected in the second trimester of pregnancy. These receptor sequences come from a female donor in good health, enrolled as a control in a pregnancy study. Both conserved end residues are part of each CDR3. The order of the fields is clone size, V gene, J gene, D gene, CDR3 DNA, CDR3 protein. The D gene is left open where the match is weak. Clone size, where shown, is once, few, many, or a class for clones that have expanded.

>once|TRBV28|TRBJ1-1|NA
TGTGCCAGCACCCAACAGGGAGGGGGCACTGAAGCTTTCTTT
CASTQQGGGTEAFF
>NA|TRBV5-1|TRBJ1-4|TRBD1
TGCGCCAGCAGCAGGGACAGAAGAACAACTAATGAAAAACTGTTTTTT
CASSRDRRTTNEKLFF
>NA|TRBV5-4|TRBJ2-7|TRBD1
TGTGCCAGCAGCGAAAACAGGGGTCTTGTCTACGAGCAGTACTTC
CASSENRGLVYEQYF
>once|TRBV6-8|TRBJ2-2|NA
TGTGCCAGCAGTTACTCGTGGGCGAAAGTGGTCGGGGAGCTGTTTTTT
CASSYSWAKVVGELFF
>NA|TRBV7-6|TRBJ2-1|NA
TGTGCCAGCAGCTTCTCTAGCGTTAGCTCCTACAATGAGCAGTTCTTC
CASSFSSVSSYNEQFF
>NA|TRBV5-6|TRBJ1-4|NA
TGTGCCAGCAGCTTGTCCGGACTTAATGAAAAACTGTTTTTT
CASSLSGLNEKLFF
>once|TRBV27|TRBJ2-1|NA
TGTGCCAGCAGTTTATCTGAGAGCTCCTACAATGAGCAGTTCTTC
CASSLSESSYNEQFF
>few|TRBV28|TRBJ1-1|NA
TGTGCCAGCAGTTTATATGGGGAGGGGGACACTGAAGCTTTCTTT
CASSLYGEGDTEAFF
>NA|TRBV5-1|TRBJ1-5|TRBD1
TGCGCCAGCAGCTCCGGGACAGGGCCCAATCAGCCCCAGCATTTT
CASSSGTGPNQPQHF
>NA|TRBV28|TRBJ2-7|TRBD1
TGTGCCAGCAGGGTGGCGCAGGGGGCTACCTACGAGCAGTACTTC
CASRVAQGATYEQYF
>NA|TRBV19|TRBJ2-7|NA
TGTGCCAGCAGGACAGCTATGGCCTACGAGCAGTACTTC
CASRTAMAYEQYF
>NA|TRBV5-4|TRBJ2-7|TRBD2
TGTGCCAGCAGCTTGGTCTTACTAGCGGGAGTCGGAACCTACGAGCAGTACTTC
CASSLVLLAGVGTYEQYF